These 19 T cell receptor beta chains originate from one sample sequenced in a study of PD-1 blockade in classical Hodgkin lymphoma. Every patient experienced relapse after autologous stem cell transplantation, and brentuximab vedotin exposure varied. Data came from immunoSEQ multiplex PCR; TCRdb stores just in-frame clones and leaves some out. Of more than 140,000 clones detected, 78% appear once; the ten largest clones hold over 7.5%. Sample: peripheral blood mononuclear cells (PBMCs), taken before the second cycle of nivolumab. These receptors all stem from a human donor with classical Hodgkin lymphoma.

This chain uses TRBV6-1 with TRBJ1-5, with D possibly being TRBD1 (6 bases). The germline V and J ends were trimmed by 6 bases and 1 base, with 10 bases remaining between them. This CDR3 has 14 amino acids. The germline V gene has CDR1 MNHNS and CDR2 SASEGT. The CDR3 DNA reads TGTGCCAGCAGGAAGGGACAAAGCAATCAGCCCCAGCATTTT. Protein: CASRKGQSNQPQHF.

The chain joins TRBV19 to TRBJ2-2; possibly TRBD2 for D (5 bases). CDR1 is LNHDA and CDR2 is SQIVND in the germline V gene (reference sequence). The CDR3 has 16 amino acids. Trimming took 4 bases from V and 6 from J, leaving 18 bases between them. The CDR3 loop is CASSTEDVSGAGELFF. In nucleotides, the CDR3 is TGTGCCAGTAGTACAGAGGATGTAAGCGGTGCCGGGGAGCTGTTTTTT.

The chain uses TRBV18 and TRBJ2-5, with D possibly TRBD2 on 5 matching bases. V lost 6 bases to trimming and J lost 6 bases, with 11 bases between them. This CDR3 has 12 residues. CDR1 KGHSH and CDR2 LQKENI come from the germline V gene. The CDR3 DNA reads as TGTGCCAGCTCCCCCCGGGGTCAGACCCAGTACTTC. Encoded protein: CASSPRGQTQYF.

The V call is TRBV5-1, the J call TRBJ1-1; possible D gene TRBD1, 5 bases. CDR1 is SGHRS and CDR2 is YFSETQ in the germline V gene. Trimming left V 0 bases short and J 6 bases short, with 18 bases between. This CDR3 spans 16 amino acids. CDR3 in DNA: TGCGCCAGCAGCTTGGCGACTCCAGGGTATAGGGCTGAAGCTTTCTTT. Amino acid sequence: CASSLATPGYRAEAFF.

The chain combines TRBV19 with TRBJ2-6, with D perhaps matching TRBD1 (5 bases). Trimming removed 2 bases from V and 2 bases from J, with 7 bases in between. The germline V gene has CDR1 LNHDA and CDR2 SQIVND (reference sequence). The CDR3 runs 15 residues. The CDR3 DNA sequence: TGTGCCAGTAGTATACAACAGGCTGGGGCCAACGTCCTGACTTTC. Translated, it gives CASSIQQAGANVLTF.

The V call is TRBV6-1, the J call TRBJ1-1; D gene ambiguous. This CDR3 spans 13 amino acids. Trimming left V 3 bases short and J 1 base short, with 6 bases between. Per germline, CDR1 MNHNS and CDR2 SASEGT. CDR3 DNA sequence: TGTGCCAGCAGTGACACCTCGAACACTGAAGCTTTCTTT. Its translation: CASSDTSNTEAFF.

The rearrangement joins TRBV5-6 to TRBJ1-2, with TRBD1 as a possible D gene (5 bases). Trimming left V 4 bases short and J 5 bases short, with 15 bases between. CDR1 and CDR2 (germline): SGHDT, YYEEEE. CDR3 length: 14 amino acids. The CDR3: CASSTRDVRYGYTF. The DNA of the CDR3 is TGTGCCAGCAGCACCCGGGACGTTAGATATGGCTACACCTTC.

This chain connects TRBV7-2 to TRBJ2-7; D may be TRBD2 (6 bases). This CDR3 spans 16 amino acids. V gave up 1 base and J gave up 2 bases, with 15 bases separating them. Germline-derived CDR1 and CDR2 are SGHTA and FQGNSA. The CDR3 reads CASSLGPGLATYEQYF. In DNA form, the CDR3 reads TGTGCCAGCAGCTTAGGCCCGGGACTCGCGACCTACGAGCAGTACTTC.

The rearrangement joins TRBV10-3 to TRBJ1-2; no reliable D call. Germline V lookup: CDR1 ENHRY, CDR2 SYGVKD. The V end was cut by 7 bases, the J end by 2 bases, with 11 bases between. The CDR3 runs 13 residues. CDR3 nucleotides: TGTGCCATCACCGGGGTGGGAAACTATGGCTACACCTTC. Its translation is CAITGVGNYGYTF.

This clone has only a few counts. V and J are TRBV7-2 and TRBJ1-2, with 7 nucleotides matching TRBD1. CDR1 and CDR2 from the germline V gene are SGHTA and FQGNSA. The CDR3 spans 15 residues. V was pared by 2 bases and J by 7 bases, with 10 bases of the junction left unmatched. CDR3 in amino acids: CASSLFVSEGAGYTF. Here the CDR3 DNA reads TGTGCCAGCAGCTTATTTGTGAGTGAGGGGGCTGGCTACACCTTC. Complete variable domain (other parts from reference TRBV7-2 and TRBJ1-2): GAGVSQSPSNKVTEKGKDVELRCDPISGHTALYWYRQSLGQGLEFLIYFQGNSAPDKSGLPSDRFSAERTGGSVSTLTIQRTQQEDSAVYLCASSLFVSEGAGYTFGSGTRLTVV.

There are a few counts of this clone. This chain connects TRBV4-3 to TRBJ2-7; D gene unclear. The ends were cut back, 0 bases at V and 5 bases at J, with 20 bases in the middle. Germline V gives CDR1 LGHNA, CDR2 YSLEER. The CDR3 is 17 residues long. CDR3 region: CASSQDIGPSDGDEQYF. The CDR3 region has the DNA TGCGCCAGCAGCCAAGATATAGGCCCGAGTGACGGAGACGAGCAGTACTTC.

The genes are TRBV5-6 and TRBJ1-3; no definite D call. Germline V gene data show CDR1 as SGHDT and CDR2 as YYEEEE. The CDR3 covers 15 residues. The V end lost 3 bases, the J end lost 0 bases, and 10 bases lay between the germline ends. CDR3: CASSYDQSSGNTIYF. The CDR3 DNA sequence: TGTGCCAGCAGCTACGACCAGAGCTCTGGAAACACCATATATTTT.

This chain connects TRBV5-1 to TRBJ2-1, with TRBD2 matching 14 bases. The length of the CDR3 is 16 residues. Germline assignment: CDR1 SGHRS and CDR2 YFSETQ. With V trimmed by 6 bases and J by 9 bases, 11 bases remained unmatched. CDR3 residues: CASNSPGLAGVGEQFF. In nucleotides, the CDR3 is TGCGCCAGCAACTCACCGGGACTAGCGGGAGTCGGTGAGCAGTTCTTC. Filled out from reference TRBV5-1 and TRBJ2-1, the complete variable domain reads KAGVTQTPRYLIKTRGQQVTLSCSPISGHRSVSWYQQTPGQGLQFLFEYFSETQRNKGNFPGRFSGRQFSNSRSEMNVSTLELGDSALYLCASNSPGLAGVGEQFFGPGTRLTVL.

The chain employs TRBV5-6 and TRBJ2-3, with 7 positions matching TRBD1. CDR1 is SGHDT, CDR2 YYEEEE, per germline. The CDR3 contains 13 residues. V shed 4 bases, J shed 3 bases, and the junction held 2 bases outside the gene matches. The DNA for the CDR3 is TGTGCCAGCAGCCCGGGACAGACAGATACGCAGTATTTT. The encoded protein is CASSPGQTDTQYF.

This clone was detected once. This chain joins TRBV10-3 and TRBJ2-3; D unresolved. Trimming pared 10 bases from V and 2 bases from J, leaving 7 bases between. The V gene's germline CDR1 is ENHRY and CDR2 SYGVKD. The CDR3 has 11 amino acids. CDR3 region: CATTTTDTQYF. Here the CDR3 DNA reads TGTGCCACCACTACCACAGATACGCAGTATTTT.

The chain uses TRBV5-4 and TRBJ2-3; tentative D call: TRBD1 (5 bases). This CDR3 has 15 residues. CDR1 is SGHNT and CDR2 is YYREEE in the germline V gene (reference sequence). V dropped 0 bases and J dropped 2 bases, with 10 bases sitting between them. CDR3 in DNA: TGTGCCAGCAGCTTGGATCAGGGTAACACAGATACGCAGTATTTT. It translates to CASSLDQGNTDTQYF.

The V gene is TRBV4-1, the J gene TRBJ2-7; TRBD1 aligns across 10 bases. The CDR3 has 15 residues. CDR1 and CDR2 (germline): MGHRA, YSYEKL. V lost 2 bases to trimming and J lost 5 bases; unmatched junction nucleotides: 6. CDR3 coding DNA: TGCGCCAGCAGCCAATTCCGGGACAGGGGCGACGAGCAGTACTTC. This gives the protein CASSQFRDRGDEQYF.

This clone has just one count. CDR3 protein: CASSSPLNSGTQYF. The CDR3 nucleotides are TGTGCCAGCAGTTCTCCCCTCAACTCTGGTACGCAGTATTTT. The J gene is TRBJ2-3, the V gene TRBV28; D ambiguous. The CDR3 is 14 residues long. CDR1 and CDR2 from the germline V gene are MDHEN and SYDVKM. Deletions cut 4 bases from V and 8 bases from J, with 16 bases between.

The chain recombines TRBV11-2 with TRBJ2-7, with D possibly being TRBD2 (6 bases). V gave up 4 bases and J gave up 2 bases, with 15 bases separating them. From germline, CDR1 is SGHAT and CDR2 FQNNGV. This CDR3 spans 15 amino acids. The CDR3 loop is CASSYRRGITYEQYF. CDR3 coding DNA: TGTGCCAGCAGCTACAGGAGGGGCATTACCTACGAGCAGTACTTC.